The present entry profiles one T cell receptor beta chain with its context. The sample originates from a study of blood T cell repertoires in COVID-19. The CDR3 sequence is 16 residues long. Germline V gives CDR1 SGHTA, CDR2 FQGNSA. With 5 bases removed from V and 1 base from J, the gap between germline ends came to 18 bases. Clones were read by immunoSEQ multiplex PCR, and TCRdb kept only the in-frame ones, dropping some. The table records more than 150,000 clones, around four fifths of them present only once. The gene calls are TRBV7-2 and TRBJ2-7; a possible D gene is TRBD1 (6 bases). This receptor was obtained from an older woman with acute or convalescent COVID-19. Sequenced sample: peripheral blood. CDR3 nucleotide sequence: TGTGCCAGCAGCCCCATATGGCAGGGGTGGTCCTACGAGCAGTACTTC. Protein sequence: CASSPIWQGWSYEQYF.